This T cell receptor beta chain came from a study of blood T cell repertoires in COVID-19. Whole-study context: Researchers got acute and convalescent COVID-19 samples from the United States, Italy and Spain. Sample material is recorded as cDNA or gDNA derived from T cells, B-cell-depleted T cells, or PBMCs.

Per the original data handling: By means of reference gene primer amplification, nucleated cell counts were estimated. Assay: immunoSEQ multiplex PCR; the TCRdb copy retains only in-frame clones and omits some. V, J and clone size derive from that table, while D and trimming were established from the DNA sequence. The sample has 100,000 to 150,000 clones, approximately 84% seen once. This CDR3 has 16 amino acids. Germline V CDR1 and CDR2: MDHEN, SYDVKM. The trim removed 6 bases at V and 2 bases at J, leaving 10 bases unmatched. The sequence was obtained from a man between 60 and 75 years old with acute or convalescent COVID-19. J is TRBJ1-2 and V is TRBV28; 9 bases line up with TRBD1. The specimen sequenced was peripheral blood. CDR3 nucleotide sequence: TGTGCCAGCAGCCCAATGGGGACAGGGACCAACTATGGCTACACCTTC. This codes for CASSPMGTGTNYGYTF.